A single sample is the source of the 12 T cell receptor beta chains below, sequenced in a study of T cells in Graves' hyperthyroidism and ophthalmopathy. TCR beta CDR3 regions were amplified from RNA. First-round RT-PCR with HTBI primers amplified the TCR CDR3 region. Via MiXCR, TCRdb re-called the multiplex PCR reads, giving one row per CDR3 protein. There are around 300,000 distinct CDR3 sequences in the sample; 22% occur only once, and roughly 60% lies in the top ten. The sequenced sample consisted of blood. The receptors were sampled from a man aged 30-40 years with Graves' ophthalmopathy.

This clonotype was recorded many times. The V gene is TRBV3-1, the J gene TRBJ2-5; 9 bases are shared with TRBD2. Germline V gene sequence: CDR1 LGHDT, CDR2 YNNKEL (reference sequence). Germline trimming cut 7 bases from V and 1 base from J; bases unmatched to any gene: 4. CDR3 length equals 14 residues. CDR3: CASIYSGSQETQYF. In DNA form, the CDR3 reads TGTGCCAGCATTTATAGCGGGAGCCAAGAGACCCAGTACTTC.

This chain links TRBV7-2 with TRBJ1-4; the D gene is possibly TRBD1 (5 bases). The V and J ends lost 4 bases and 4 bases respectively, with 13 bases between them. The CDR3 covers 15 residues. Per germline, CDR1 SGHTA and CDR2 FQGNSA. The CDR3 loop reads CASSSIDRNNEKLFF. CDR3 nucleotide sequence: TGTGCCAGCAGCTCCATTGACAGAAATAATGAAAAACTGTTTTTT.

DNA of the CDR3: TGTGCCACCCGCGGGGGCGTAGATGGCTACACCTTC. It yields the protein CATRGGVDGYTF. This rearrangement joins TRBV19 to TRBJ1-2, with D maybe TRBD1 (6 bases). Germline-derived CDR1 and CDR2 are LNHDA and SQIVND (reference sequence). This CDR3 is 12 amino acids long. The germline V and J ends were trimmed by 10 bases and 6 bases, with 15 bases remaining between them.

This sequence joins TRBV28 and TRBJ2-5; TRBD2 aligns across 9 bases. The length of the CDR3 is 16 residues. CDR1 and CDR2 (germline): MDHEN, SYDVKM. The ends lost 1 base at V and 4 bases at J; junction bases unmatched: 7. The CDR3 DNA reads TGTGCCAGCAGTTTATTAGCGGGAGAGGCGTTAGAGACCCAGTACTTC. It codes for CASSLLAGEALETQYF. Variable domain in full (rest from reference TRBV28 and TRBJ2-5): DVKVTQSSRYLVKRTGEKVFLECVQDMDHENMFWYRQDPGLGLRLIYFSYDVKMKEKGDIPEGYSVSREKKERFSLILESASTNQTSMYLCASSLLAGEALETQYFGPGTRLLVL.

This clonotype appeared many times. This chain uses TRBV18 with TRBJ1-5; TRBD1 aligns across 7 bases. The germline V gene has CDR1 KGHSH and CDR2 LQKENI. V was clipped by 3 bases and J by 10 bases; unmatched bases: 6. There are 13 residues in the CDR3. The CDR3: CASSPQGQNPQHF. The CDR3, as DNA: TGTGCCAGCTCACCGCAGGGACAGAACCCCCAGCATTTT. Supplemented by reference TRBV18 and TRBJ1-5, the full variable domain reads NAGVMQNPRHLVRRRGQEARLRCSPMKGHSHVYWYRQLPEEGLKFMVYLQKENIIDESGMPKERFSAEFPKEGPSILRIQQVVRGDSAAYFCASSPQGQNPQHFGDGTRLSIL.

V is TRBV20-1 and J is TRBJ1-2; TRBD1 aligns across 8 bases. Looked up from germline, CDR1 is DFQATT and CDR2 is SNEGSKA (reference sequence). The CDR3 length is 13 residues. V was pared by 5 bases and J by 5 bases, with 7 bases of the junction left unmatched. CDR3 sequence: CSARDRSKYGYTF. For the CDR3, the DNA is TGCAGTGCTCGGGACAGGAGCAAGTATGGCTACACCTTC.

To note about this clonotype: The CDR3 does not end in the conserved phenylalanine or tryptophan, so this is likely a read error. This CDR3 is CASSEAPSQNTEAFL. DNA of the CDR3: TGTGCCAGCAGTGAAGCGCCCAGCCAGAACACTGAAGCTTTCCTT. This chain joins TRBV6-1 and TRBJ1-1, with unresolved D. The germline V gene has CDR1 MNHNS and CDR2 SASEGT. The CDR3 contains 15 residues. V was cut by 0 bases and J by 1 base, with 9 bases left in between.

This sequence joins TRBV9 and TRBJ2-1, with 9 bases aligning to TRBD2. The CDR3 covers 14 residues. CDR1 is SGDLS and CDR2 is YYNGEE in the germline V gene. V was clipped by 6 bases and J by 9 bases; unmatched bases: 10. The DNA of the CDR3 is TGTGCCAGCATAGATGGGACTAGCCTCCGTGAGCAGTTCTTC. Translation gives CASIDGTSLREQFF. Filled out from reference TRBV9 and TRBJ2-1, the complete variable domain reads DSGVTQTPKHLITATGQRVTLRCSPRSGDLSVYWYQQSLDQGLQFLIQYYNGEERAKGNILERFSAQQFPDLHSELNLSSLELGDSALYFCASIDGTSLREQFFGPGTRLTVL.

As concerns this clonotype: The junction departs from the called germline gene at one end, perhaps through a read error. J is TRBJ2-1 and V is TRBV20-1, with no clear D. Per germline, CDR1 DFQATT and CDR2 SNEGSKA (reference sequence). The CDR3 covers 13 residues. The CDR3 DNA is TGCAGTGCTAGAGAGGGTCATTACACTGAGCAGTTCTTC. Protein sequence: CSAREGHYTEQFF.

This chain connects TRBV4-1 to TRBJ2-1; TRBD1 matches at 7 bases. V was clipped by 8 bases and J by 8 bases; unmatched bases: 0. CDR1 and CDR2 from the germline V gene are MGHRA and YSYEKL. The CDR3 covers 10 residues. Here the CDR3 reads CASQGDEQFF. DNA for the CDR3: TGCGCCAGCCAGGGGGATGAGCAGTTCTTC.

This clonotype showed up just a few times. The chain couples TRBV6-1 to TRBJ1-6; D is possibly TRBD1 (5 bases). Trimming removed 4 bases from V and 8 bases from J, with 21 bases in between. Germline V gene lookup returns CDR1 MNHNS and CDR2 SASEGT. The CDR3 runs to 17 residues. DNA for the CDR3: TGTGCCAGCAGTGGGGACCGGGCCTCCTTTCAGGATTCACCCCTCCACTTT. Translated: CASSGDRASFQDSPLHF.

The chain carries TRBV18 and TRBJ1-2; D not certain. The CDR3 runs to 14 residues. V lost 3 bases and J lost 4, with 12 bases in between. Germline CDR1 and CDR2: KGHSH and LQKENI. This CDR3 is CASSPSQDFYGYTF. The CDR3 bases are TGTGCCAGCTCACCTAGCCAGGACTTCTATGGCTACACCTTC. Filled out from reference TRBV18 and TRBJ1-2, the complete variable domain reads NAGVMQNPRHLVRRRGQEARLRCSPMKGHSHVYWYRQLPEEGLKFMVYLQKENIIDESGMPKERFSAEFPKEGPSILRIQQVVRGDSAAYFCASSPSQDFYGYTFGSGTRLTVV.